This T cell receptor (beta chain) derives from a study of Ad26.COV2.S vaccination and SARS-CoV-2 variants (dated by TCRdb to the early 2020s). With regard to the full study: Donors in the vaccine arm were drawn from COV1001, a phase I-IIa trial of Ad26.COV2.S in healthy adults that was multicentre, randomized, double-blind and placebo-controlled. The specificity and breadth of SARS-CoV-2-reactive T cell receptors after Ad26.COV2.S vaccination were assessed by TCRbeta repertoire sequencing. Trial participants were randomized into five groups of five, in which low-dose or high-dose Ad26.COV2.S was given once or twice, or placebo was given on both occasions. Investigators did not know the trial group allocation while performing experiments and assessing outcomes. The TCR-sequenced set comprised around 30 samples: about 19 Ad26.COV2.S vaccine recipients, 5 placebo recipients and 8 SARS-CoV-2 convalescent individuals. Ad26.COV2.S was administered intramuscularly at 5 x 10^10 or 1 x 10^11 viral particles, either as a single shot or as two shots given 56 days apart.

General study outcomes and caveats: Comparable non-spike TCR breadth was observed between vaccine and placebo recipients, consistent with only spike being contained in the vaccine. After vaccination, substantial breadth of spike-specific CD8+ and CD4+ T cell responses was reported. Comparing responses between vaccine doses or regimens was not something the study was powered to do. Compared with placebo recipients, Ad26.COV2.S recipients showed higher spike-specific TCR breadth (P = 0.0014). According to the authors, total T cell responses may have been underestimated by the TCR breadth and depth analyses.

From the cysteine through the phenylalanine, the CDR3 covers 13 amino acids. Of the read, only the CDR3 DNA is kept; its 39 bases are in frame from base 1. CDR1 and CDR2 were assigned from the germline V gene (reference sequence) as GTSNPN and SVGIG. At the junction V is shortened by 1 base and J by 3 bases; bases outside the gene matches: 2. TCRbeta CDR3 regions were sequenced with the immunoSEQ Assay. After extraction, genomic DNA underwent amplification by bias-controlled multiplex PCR, followed by high-throughput sequencing. The published analysis was carried out like this. Collapsing and filtering of sequences were performed to quantify the absolute abundance of each unique TCRbeta CDR3 region. Usable DNA was measured by amplifying reference genes present in all nucleated cells, and TCRbeta template counts were normalized to that usable DNA to estimate T cell fraction. Repertoire TCRs were annotated as SARS-CoV-2-specific by exact matching of V gene, CDR3 amino acid sequence and J gene to a known reactive TCR set. MIRA supplied the reference SARS-CoV-2 TCR set, which was filtered for enrichment in COVID-19-positive ImmuneCODE repertoires so that public or cross-reactive TCRs were removed. Using the MIRA antigens, annotated TCRs were further analysed by specific ORF or by position within an ORF. Breadth was defined as annotated unique rearrangements over total unique productive rearrangements; depth was the summed frequency of those rearrangements. Two-sided Wilcoxon rank-sum tests were applied when comparing TCR breadth between groups. TCRdb re-hosts the immuneACCESS table, in-frame sequences only. Its copies lack some clones; in the studies checked, an unresolved V gene accounts for under half of them, and the cause for the rest is not known. V, J and clone size reflect that table, while D and trimming were determined from the DNA. The sample contains a few hundred thousand clones, 92% of them found a single time. The leading ten clones occupy roughly 1.7% of the sample.

A remark on this clone: The antigen it binds to is not known. The input lacks base qualities; no much larger clone sits a single base away.

The sample's treatment or condition label, decoded: 15 to 20 received Ad26.COV2.S at low or high dose, single or two shots; a few received placebo; per-sample allocation not given. For vaccine and placebo recipients, the sequenced repertoires came from samples collected on day 63 after the first injection. Cohort 1b enrolled 25 or so adults aged 18-55 years at a single site in Boston, USA, between 29 July and 7 August 2020. Ad26.COV2.S was a replication-incompetent adenovirus type 26 vector that expressed a prefusion-stabilized SARS-CoV-2 spike protein derived from the original Wuhan strain. This receptor was taken from a person aged 18-60 years who received the Ad26.COV2.S COVID-19 vaccine or a placebo. Here the chain combines TRBV30 and TRBJ1-1; 7 central nucleotides agree with TRBD1. This sample comprised peripheral blood, obtained in a trial of Ad26.COV2.S vaccine versus placebo. The nucleotides are TGTGCCTGGAGTGGCCAGGGGGACACTGAAGCTTTCTTT. Its protein is CAWSGQGDTEAFF.